The 29 T cell receptor beta chains below were found in one sample sequenced in a study of OX40 agonist ivuxolimab in advanced cancers. Produced via immunoSEQ multiplex PCR; TCRdb's table is partial and in-frame only. Of 55,000 to 75,000 clones listed, 91% are singletons. This material consisted of CD4+ or CD8+ T cells sorted from blood, taken in a trial of the OX40 agonist ivuxolimab. Receptors were obtained from an adult with an advanced solid tumor such as melanoma, head and neck, liver or kidney cancer.

The chain couples TRBV11-2 to TRBJ2-7; D gene ambiguous. This CDR3 region has 11 residues. Between the trimmed V and J ends, which lost 3 bases and 4 bases, there was a span of 4 bases. CDR1 is SGHAT, CDR2 FQNNGV, per germline. The CDR3 coding sequence is TGTGCCAGCAGCTTTTCGTACGAGCAGTACTTC. Protein product: CASSFSYEQYF.

This clone was seen only once. A much larger clone lies a single base off, so this may be a read error. The chain employs TRBV16 and TRBJ2-7; 8 nucleotides line up with TRBD1. CDR1 is KGHSY, CDR2 FQNENV, per germline. This CDR3 comprises 14 residues. V shed 4 bases, J shed 2 bases, and the junction held 4 bases outside the gene matches. CDR3 nucleotides: TGTGCCAGCAGCCCTGGGACAGGTACCTACGAGCAGTACTTC. Its protein is CASSPGTGTYEQYF.

The chain employs TRBV4-1 and TRBJ2-2; D ambiguous. The CDR3 is made up of 15 amino acids. Germline lookup yields CDR1 MGHRA and CDR2 YSYEKL. Between the trimmed V and J ends, which lost 0 bases and 2 bases, there was a span of 7 bases. CDR3 coding DNA: TGCGCCAGCAGCCAAGATCTCCTAAACACCGGGGAGCTGTTTTTT. Translating it yields CASSQDLLNTGELFF.

V is TRBV4-3 and J is TRBJ2-7, with unresolved D. This CDR3 contains 15 residues. Between the trimmed V and J ends, which lost 0 bases and 1 base, there was a span of 10 bases. Germline CDR1 reads LGHNA; CDR2 reads YSLEER. The CDR3 protein is CASSQENGRSYEQYF. The CDR3 coding sequence is TGCGCCAGCAGCCAAGAGAACGGCAGGTCCTACGAGCAGTACTTC.

V usage is TRBV11-1 and J usage is TRBJ2-3; D is perhaps TRBD1 or TRBD2 (5 bases each). The germline V and J ends were trimmed by 0 bases and 3 bases, with 19 bases remaining between them. The CDR3 spans 18 residues. Looked up from germline, CDR1 is SGHAT and CDR2 is FQDESV (reference sequence). The CDR3 nucleotides read TGTGCCAGCAGCTTAGCCCCTGCAGGGACGCTCGGAACAGATACGCAGTATTTT. Protein sequence: CASSLAPAGTLGTDTQYF.

The J gene is TRBJ1-3, the V gene TRBV7-9; no clear D. This CDR3 has 14 residues. Trimming pared 5 bases from V and 4 bases from J, leaving 12 bases between. Germline V CDR1 and CDR2: SEHNR, FQNEAQ (reference sequence). Here the CDR3 reads CASSLTREGNTIYF. The CDR3 DNA reads TGTGCCAGCAGCCTGACTAGGGAAGGAAACACCATATATTTT.

CDR3: CASSQVLWQLNTEAFF. DNA for the CDR3: TGTGCCAGCAGCCAAGTTTTATGGCAATTGAACACTGAAGCTTTCTTT. The chain links TRBV4-2 to TRBJ1-1; unclear D gene. V lost 1 base and J 0 bases, leaving 12 bases between the germline ends. CDR3 length: 16 residues. Germline V gene lookup returns CDR1 LGHNA and CDR2 YNFKEQ.

The rearrangement links TRBV7-2 to TRBJ1-3, with D unresolved. The CDR3 spans 13 residues. Trimming stripped 1 base from V and 4 bases from J, with 5 bases between. Germline CDR1 is SGHTA and CDR2 is FQGNSA. CDR3 sequence reads: CASSLGPGNTIYF. The CDR3, as DNA: TGTGCCAGCAGCTTAGGGCCCGGAAACACCATATATTTT.

The genes are TRBV4-2 and TRBJ2-3; TRBD1 might be the D (6 bases). The CDR3 runs to 15 residues. Germline loops: CDR1 LGHNA, CDR2 YNFKEQ. Trimming took off 1 base at V and 6 bases at J, with 14 bases between the two ends. CDR3 amino acids: CASSQGSGEWDTQYF. The CDR3 nucleotides are TGTGCCAGCAGCCAAGGGTCAGGGGAGTGGGATACGCAGTATTTT.

The chain joins TRBV5-3 to TRBJ1-5, with 8 bases identical to TRBD1. Being an ORF, TRBV5-3 has a function that is uncertain. V dropped 0 bases and J dropped 8; count of bases not matched to a gene: 7. The length of the CDR3 is 15 residues. The CDR3 loop is CARSLVGTGWEPQHF. The CDR3 nucleotides are TGTGCCAGAAGCTTGGTGGGGACAGGTTGGGAGCCCCAGCATTTT.

This clone is medium-sized within its sample. The chain has TRBV19 and TRBJ2-5; D not certain. Germline V gene lookup returns CDR1 LNHDA and CDR2 SQIVND (reference sequence). The length of the CDR3 is 14 residues. Written as DNA, the CDR3 is TGTTCGAGTAGCCCCCCGGACGCTCAAGAGACCCAGTACTTC. The encoded protein is CSSSPPDAQETQYF. Full variable domain (rest looked up from reference TRBV19 and TRBJ2-5): DGGITQSPKYLFRKEGQNVTLSCEQNLNHDAMYWYRQDPGQGLRLIYYSQIVNDFQKGDIAEGYSVSREKKESFPLTVTSAQKNPTAFYLCSSSPPDAQETQYFGPGTRLLVL.

The chain joins TRBV4-1 to TRBJ2-4; D call uncertain. Trimming left V 0 bases short and J 2 bases short, with 14 bases between. The length of the CDR3 is 17 residues. Germline V gives CDR1 MGHRA, CDR2 YSYEKL. The CDR3 nucleotides are TGCGCCAGCAGCCAAGACGGGTTGGTTTTACCCAAAAACATTCAGTACTTC. It codes for CASSQDGLVLPKNIQYF.

This clone was observed a few times. The chain joins TRBV7-2 to TRBJ2-1; weak D call: TRBD2 (6 bases). The V end lost 0 bases, the J end lost 4 bases, and 10 bases lay between the germline ends. The CDR3 totals 15 residues. Germline CDR1 SGHTA, CDR2 FQGNSA. The CDR3 sequence is CASSLALAIYNEQFF. CDR3 bases: TGTGCCAGCAGCTTAGCTCTAGCGATTTACAATGAGCAGTTCTTC.

The J gene is TRBJ1-1, the V gene TRBV6-1; 7 nucleotides align to TRBD1. Germline V gene sequence: CDR1 MNHNS, CDR2 SASEGT. After removal of 4 bases from V and 1 base from J, the junction contained 9 bases not matched to a gene. This CDR3 comprises 16 residues. The DNA for the CDR3 is TGTGCCAGCAGTGTATTCCCGGGACAGCAGAACACTGAAGCTTTCTTT. It translates to CASSVFPGQQNTEAFF.

The V gene is TRBV5-4, the J gene TRBJ2-7; the D call may be TRBD1 or TRBD2 (5 bases each). The CDR3 loop spans 13 amino acids. Germline V gives CDR1 SGHNT, CDR2 YYREEE (reference sequence). The V and J ends lost 4 bases and 5 bases respectively, with 13 bases between them. The CDR3 bases are TGTGCCAGCAGCCCGATGGGACGGGACGAGCAGTACTTC. This sequence encodes CASSPMGRDEQYF.

The chain joins TRBV7-8 to TRBJ2-7, with 11 nucleotides matching TRBD2. The ends lost 5 bases at V and 3 bases at J; junction bases unmatched: 3. The CDR3 runs to 14 residues. Germline assignment: CDR1 SGHVS and CDR2 FQNEAQ. The CDR3, as DNA: TGTGCCAGCAGCGCCGGGACTAGCGGCTACGAGCAGTACTTC. Its protein is CASSAGTSGYEQYF.

The V and J genes are TRBV7-3 and TRBJ1-2; 8 bases align to TRBD1. Germline V gives CDR1 SGHTA, CDR2 FQGTGA. There are 16 residues in the CDR3. V lost 4 bases, J lost 2 bases, and 9 bases stayed unmatched. CDR3 sequence (DNA): TGTGCCAGCAGCTCCGGACAGGGTCTTGGCAACTATGGCTACACCTTC. It is translated as CASSSGQGLGNYGYTF.

The gene calls are TRBV28 and TRBJ1-1, with D possibly being TRBD1 (6 bases). V shed 3 bases and J shed 1 base, with 18 bases lying between them. This CDR3 spans 17 amino acids. Looked up from germline, CDR1 is MDHEN and CDR2 is SYDVKM. The CDR3 DNA reads as TGTGCCAGCAGTTTTCCGCCAGGGGTAAGCCCGAACACTGAAGCTTTCTTT. The encoded protein is CASSFPPGVSPNTEAFF.

The V gene is TRBV18, the J gene TRBJ1-5; maybe TRBD1 (6 bases). Germline CDR1 reads KGHSH; CDR2 reads LQKENI. V shed 3 bases and J shed 10 bases, with 16 bases lying between them. The CDR3 covers 14 residues. In DNA form, the CDR3 reads TGTGCCAGCTCACCTGACAGGTCTAGTTCTCCCCAGCATTTT. Translating gives CASSPDRSSSPQHF.

This chain links TRBV27 with TRBJ2-2; D uncertain. This CDR3 is 16 amino acids long. Germline CDR1 and CDR2: MNHEY and SMNVEV (reference sequence). Trimming left V 0 bases short and J 1 base short, with 9 bases between. CDR3 amino acids: CASSLSPSGNTGELFF. The CDR3 DNA is TGTGCCAGCAGTTTATCCCCCTCAGGGAACACCGGGGAGCTGTTTTTT.

This chain uses TRBV6-5 with TRBJ2-3; 8 nucleotides match TRBD1. CDR3 length equals 15 residues. The germline gives CDR1 MNHEY, CDR2 SVGAGI. After removal of 2 bases from V and 4 bases from J, the junction contained 5 bases not matched to a gene. CDR3 sequence (DNA): TGTGCCAGCAGTTACACAGGGGGGATCGCAGATACGCAGTATTTT. Translated: CASSYTGGIADTQYF.

The CDR3 sequence is CASSLTGNTGELFF. The CDR3 DNA reads TGTGCCAGCAGCTTAACGGGGAACACCGGGGAGCTGTTTTTT. V is TRBV11-2 and J is TRBJ2-2; no clear D. The CDR3 spans 14 residues. Trimming stripped 2 bases from V and 1 base from J, with 5 bases between. Germline loops: CDR1 SGHAT, CDR2 FQNNGV.

CDR3 sequence reads: CASSLWVAGQETQYF. CDR3 nucleotide sequence: TGTGCCAGCAGTTTATGGGTAGCGGGACAAGAGACCCAGTACTTC. The chain employs TRBV28 and TRBJ2-5; 8 nucleotides align to TRBD2. J gave up 2 bases and V 0 bases, and 2 bases lay outside the gene matches. The CDR3 loop spans 15 amino acids. Germline V gene data show CDR1 as MDHEN and CDR2 as SYDVKM.

The gene calls are TRBV30 and TRBJ2-3; D remains ambiguous. With 2 bases removed from V and 11 bases from J, the gap between germline ends came to 17 bases. The CDR3 spans 13 residues. Looked up from germline, CDR1 is GTSNPN and CDR2 is SVGIG (reference sequence). The CDR3 DNA follows: TGTGCCTGGAGTACCACTGCCCCCGGCCGGCAGTATTTT. Encoded protein: CAWSTTAPGRQYF.

This chain connects TRBV28 to TRBJ1-4, with TRBD1 matching 8 bases. Looked up from germline, CDR1 is MDHEN and CDR2 is SYDVKM. The V gene end was trimmed by 5 bases and the J gene end by 10 bases; junction bases not matched to a gene: 12. The CDR3 is made up of 15 amino acids. The CDR3 here is CASSDGTGGSSKLFF. CDR3 DNA: TGTGCCAGCAGTGACGGGACAGGAGGTTCGTCAAAACTGTTTTTT.

This clone was seen once. The chain joins TRBV2 to TRBJ1-2; tentative D call: TRBD1 (5 bases). The CDR3 totals 15 residues. CDR1 and CDR2 (germline): SNHLY, FYNNEI. The ends were cut back, 4 bases at V and 2 bases at J, with 14 bases in the middle. CDR3 loop: CASSGGRTPNYGYTF. CDR3 DNA sequence: TGTGCCAGCAGTGGCGGTCGGACACCAAACTATGGCTACACCTTC.

The rearrangement links TRBV27 to TRBJ2-1; possible D gene TRBD2, 5 bases. In germline, CDR1 is MNHEY, CDR2 SMNVEV (reference sequence). The germline V and J ends were trimmed by 3 bases and 3 bases, with 9 bases remaining between them. The CDR3 totals 14 residues. CDR3 sequence: CASSFHGDYNEQFF. The CDR3 nucleotides are TGTGCCAGCAGTTTCCACGGGGACTACAATGAGCAGTTCTTC.

The chain carries TRBV7-8 and TRBJ2-7; 12 bases fit TRBD1. The CDR3 is made up of 16 amino acids. Germline V gives CDR1 SGHVS, CDR2 FQNEAQ. The V gene end was trimmed by 3 bases and the J gene end by 4 bases; junction bases not matched to a gene: 7. This chain's CDR3 is CASSLDGTGGEYEQYF. For the CDR3, the DNA is TGTGCCAGCAGCTTGGACGGGACAGGGGGCGAATACGAGCAGTACTTC.

V and J are TRBV4-3 and TRBJ1-1; possibly TRBD1 for D (6 bases). Per the germline V gene, CDR1 is LGHNA and CDR2 is YSLEER. The V gene lost 1 base and the J gene lost 4 bases, with 19 bases spanning the gap. The CDR3 consists of 17 residues. The CDR3 nucleotides read TGCGCCAGCAGCCAAGGGGACTTCAGGGGACGTCTCACTGAAGCTTTCTTT. It codes for CASSQGDFRGRLTEAFF.